This passage covers 27 T cell receptor beta chains from one sample sequenced in a study of vaccination effects on CD4 cells after COVID-19. Profiled with immunoSEQ multiplex PCR; TCRdb holds only in-frame clones, not every one. The repertoire holds more than 11,000 clones, with 55% to 85% as singletons. These receptors have no known antigen. ViraFEST used viral peptide pools to expand antigen-specific CD4+ T cells before sequencing. After roughly 10 days in culture, the CD4+ T cells were isolated. Participants were given two doses of BNT162b2 or mRNA-1273 vaccine. The starting material was CD4+ T cells from PBMCs cultured with SARS-CoV-2 spike peptides, obtained after COVID-19 vaccination. These receptors came from a human donor who received a COVID-19 vaccine.

This clone showed up just a few times. The genes are TRBV7-9 and TRBJ1-6; 7 bases line up with TRBD1. V shed 3 bases and J 4 bases; nucleotides not matched to a gene: 9. This CDR3 has 17 amino acids. Germline CDR1 is SEHNR and CDR2 is FQNEAQ (reference sequence). The CDR3 sequence: CASSLGVSTGYNSPLHF. DNA for the CDR3: TGTGCCAGCAGCTTGGGCGTCTCGACAGGGTATAATTCACCCCTCCACTTT.

The chain's CDR3 is CASILIRSRNNTEAFF. Written as DNA, the CDR3 is TGTGCCAGCATCCTAATTCGATCCAGGAATAACACTGAAGCTTTCTTT. The rearrangement links TRBV28 to TRBJ1-1; the D is unclear. The CDR3 totals 16 residues. In germline, CDR1 is MDHEN, CDR2 SYDVKM. The ends were cut back, 7 bases at V and 2 bases at J, with 20 bases in the middle.

The chain links TRBV10-3 to TRBJ1-5, with D unclear. The ends were cut back, 5 bases at V and 5 bases at J, with 10 bases in the middle. The germline V gene has CDR1 ENHRY and CDR2 SYGVKD. The CDR3 totals 13 residues. The CDR3 protein is CAISRASDQPQHF. The CDR3 nucleotides read TGTGCCATCAGTAGAGCCTCCGATCAGCCCCAGCATTTT.

The chain links TRBV11-3 to TRBJ1-6; 12 bases are a match to TRBD1. V gave up 0 bases and J gave up 10 bases; unmatched junction bases: 1. CDR1 and CDR2 from the germline V gene are SGHNT and YENEEA. The CDR3 runs to 15 residues. The CDR3 loop is CASSLEGQGASPLHF. Written as DNA, the CDR3 is TGTGCCAGCAGCTTAGAGGGACAGGGGGCCTCACCCCTCCACTTT.

CDR3 coding DNA: TGTGCCAGCTCACTAGCTAATTCACCCCTCCACTTT. Its protein is CASSLANSPLHF. The chain recombines TRBV18 with TRBJ1-6; D call uncertain. This CDR3 is built from 12 residues. Trimming shortened V by 4 bases and J by 6 bases, and 4 bases separated the two germline ends. CDR1 is KGHSH and CDR2 is LQKENI in the germline V gene.

This rearrangement joins TRBV9 to TRBJ1-1, with no clear D. V shed 1 base and J shed 0 bases, with 7 bases lying between them. Germline V gene sequence: CDR1 SGDLS, CDR2 YYNGEE. The CDR3 length is 14 residues. DNA for the CDR3: TGTGCCAGCAGCGTAACAGCCCTGAACACTGAAGCTTTCTTT. This encodes CASSVTALNTEAFF.

This clone occurred once. V is TRBV2 and J is TRBJ1-1; TRBD1 might be the D (6 bases). Germline V CDR1 and CDR2: SNHLY, FYNNEI. This CDR3 is built from 15 residues. V was shortened by 6 bases and J by 3 bases, with 17 bases between the two germline ends. CDR3 nucleotide sequence: TGTGCCAGCAGGGTACAGGGAATAGGGCACACTGAAGCTTTCTTT. Protein sequence: CASRVQGIGHTEAFF.

V and J are TRBV28 and TRBJ2-6; TRBD1 agrees at 10 bases. The CDR3 is 19 amino acids. After removal of 7 bases from V and 4 bases from J, the junction contained 16 bases not matched to a gene. Germline V gene lookup returns CDR1 MDHEN and CDR2 SYDVKM. CDR3 nucleotides: TGTGCCAGCACCTCCGGAGTCGGGACAGGGGTCTTGGGGGCCAACGTCCTGACTTTC. Translation: CASTSGVGTGVLGANVLTF. Drawing the rest from reference TRBV28 and TRBJ2-6, the complete variable domain is DVKVTQSSRYLVKRTGEKVFLECVQDMDHENMFWYRQDPGLGLRLIYFSYDVKMKEKGDIPEGYSVSREKKERFSLILESASTNQTSMYLCASTSGVGTGVLGANVLTFGAGSRLTVL.

V gene TRBV2 combines with J gene TRBJ1-2; a weak D match, TRBD1 (6 bases). This CDR3 is built from 17 residues. The V end was cut by 4 bases, the J end by 3 bases, with 21 bases between. The germline gives CDR1 SNHLY, CDR2 FYNNEI. CDR3 protein: CASSADSPPGHYYGYTF. The CDR3 DNA reads TGTGCCAGCAGTGCTGACAGCCCTCCGGGACACTACTATGGCTACACCTTC.

The chain couples TRBV3-1 (or the pseudogene TRBV3-2) to TRBJ2-7, with D unresolved. CDR3 length: 13 amino acids. Trimming removed 4 bases from V and 6 bases from J, with 13 bases in between. Looked up from germline, CDR1 is LGHDT and CDR2 is YNNKEL (reference sequence). DNA for the CDR3: TGTGCCAGCAGCCCCGGTCGGGTTGCCGAGCAGTACTTC. This codes for CASSPGRVAEQYF.

This clone was recorded only once. The chain is built from TRBV5-4 and TRBJ1-1, with D hard to call. Germline CDR1 SGHNT, CDR2 YYREEE (reference sequence). V shed 0 bases and J shed 6 bases, with 9 bases lying between them. This CDR3 is built from 13 residues. CDR3 amino acids: CASSLAAESEAFF. The CDR3 region has the DNA TGTGCCAGCAGCTTGGCGGCAGAGTCTGAAGCTTTCTTT.

The CDR3: CASSLLRGAEAFF. For the CDR3, the DNA is TGTGCCAGCAGTTTGTTACGAGGGGCTGAAGCTTTCTTT. The chain couples TRBV12-3 or TRBV12-4 to TRBJ1-1; D perhaps matches TRBD1 (5 bases). The V and J ends lost 3 bases and 6 bases respectively, with 11 bases between them. The CDR3 is 13 amino acids.

The chain combines TRBV6-5 with TRBJ2-2, with unresolved D. The CDR3 is 14 residues long. The germline V gene encodes CDR1 MNHEY and CDR2 SVGAGI. V was cut by 0 bases and J by 3 bases, with 5 bases left in between. Here the CDR3 reads CASSYSLYTGELFF. CDR3 nucleotide sequence: TGTGCCAGCAGTTACTCCCTCTACACCGGGGAGCTGTTTTTT.

CDR3 bases: TGTGCCTGGAGTGTTATATGGCCGACTAGCGGGAGGGCGGGCACCGGGGAGCTGTTTTTT. This encodes CAWSVIWPTSGRAGTGELFF. The chain has TRBV30 and TRBJ2-2, with 14 bases matching TRBD2. Germline V gene data show CDR1 as GTSNPN and CDR2 as SVGIG (reference sequence). The CDR3 is 20 amino acids. Trimming removed 0 bases from V and 4 bases from J; junction bases left unmatched: 13.

This chain links TRBV11-2 with TRBJ2-7; D is possibly TRBD2 (6 bases). The CDR3 loop spans 16 amino acids. V was cut by 3 bases and J by 7 bases, with 22 bases left in between. CDR1 SGHAT and CDR2 FQNNGV come from the germline V gene. CDR3 bases: TGTGCCAGCAGCTTGCGTACCGGGCCGGGCGCGGGAGAGCAGTACTTC. It codes for CASSLRTGPGAGEQYF.

Details on this clone: Compared with germline, one end of the junction differs, possibly owing to a read error. The chain carries TRBV7-7 and TRBJ2-2; 8 nucleotides match TRBD1. The length of the CDR3 is 13 residues. Per the germline V gene, CDR1 is SSHAT and CDR2 is FNYEAQ (reference sequence). The CDR3: CASSLGQGGELFF. The CDR3 DNA follows: TGTGCTAGCAGCTTAGGACAGGGCGGGGAGCTGTTTTTT. Full variable domain (remainder filled in from reference TRBV7-7 and TRBJ2-2): GAGVSQSPRYKVTKRGQDVTLRCDPISSHATLYWYQQALGQGPEFLTYFNYEAQPDKSGLPSDRFSAERPEGSISTLTIQRTEQRDSAMYRCASSLGQGGELFFGEGSRLTVL.

This clone has a single count. This chain links TRBV6-2 or TRBV6-3 with TRBJ2-5, with 7 bases matching TRBD2. The CDR3 runs 15 residues. Germline CDR1 reads MNHEY; CDR2 reads SVGEGT. V lost 6 bases to trimming and J lost 5 bases; unmatched junction nucleotides: 12. The CDR3 nucleotides read TGTGCCAGCAGCACCCGGGGGAGGGTGCGGGAGACCCAGTACTTC. Translated, it gives CASSTRGRVRETQYF.

This clone was seen just once. The chain joins TRBV6-6 to TRBJ1-4; 10 bases map to TRBD1. Per germline, CDR1 MNHNY and CDR2 SVGAGI (reference sequence). This CDR3 is built from 15 residues. V trimming: 2 bases; J trimming: 8 bases; junction bases outside the gene matches: 5. Here the CDR3 reads CASSYRTGGREKLFF. The DNA for the CDR3 is TGTGCCAGCAGTTACCGGACAGGGGGAAGGGAAAAACTGTTTTTT.

By sample share, this clone is medium-sized. V and J are TRBV19 and TRBJ2-5, with 7 bases matching TRBD1. The CDR3 is 11 amino acids. The V gene end was trimmed by 10 bases and the J gene end by 7 bases; junction bases not matched to a gene: 6. Germline V lookup: CDR1 LNHDA, CDR2 SQIVND (reference sequence). The CDR3 protein is CATQQGPTQYF. As DNA, the CDR3 is TGTGCCACACAACAGGGGCCGACCCAGTACTTC.

In its sample, this clone was seen once. This sequence joins TRBV28 and TRBJ2-1; D is unclear. Germline CDR1 is MDHEN and CDR2 is SYDVKM. The CDR3 spans 12 residues. Trimming removed 4 bases at V and 6 bases at J, with 7 bases between. The DNA of the CDR3 is TGTGCCAGCAGTTCCCCTACCAATGAGCAGTTCTTC. It encodes CASSSPTNEQFF.

The genes are TRBV28 and TRBJ2-1, with TRBD2 matching 10 bases. Trimming removed 8 bases from V and 0 bases from J; junction bases left unmatched: 7. CDR1 is MDHEN, CDR2 SYDVKM, per germline. There are 16 residues in the CDR3. CDR3 sequence: CASGAGGSSSYNEQFF. The CDR3 DNA reads TGTGCCAGCGGAGCGGGAGGGTCGAGCTCCTACAATGAGCAGTTCTTC.

The rearrangement joins TRBV12-3 or TRBV12-4 to TRBJ2-2; no clear D. The ends were cut back, 2 bases at V and 6 bases at J, with 4 bases in the middle. CDR3 length: 12 amino acids. CDR3 nucleotides: TGTGCCAGCAGTTTATCCCCCGGGGAGCTGTTTTTT. It specifies CASSLSPGELFF.

The chain links TRBV19 to TRBJ2-4; 7 bases fit TRBD2. Looked up from germline, CDR1 is LNHDA and CDR2 is SQIVND (reference sequence). The trim removed 1 base at V and 0 bases at J, leaving 3 bases unmatched. The CDR3 length is 16 residues. This CDR3 is CASSIVGGLAKNIQYF. CDR3 nucleotides: TGTGCCAGTAGTATAGTCGGGGGGTTAGCCAAAAACATTCAGTACTTC.

V usage is TRBV4-1 and J usage is TRBJ1-1; weak D call: TRBD1 (5 bases). Looked up from germline, CDR1 is MGHRA and CDR2 is YSYEKL. The CDR3 is made up of 16 amino acids. Between the trimmed V and J ends, which lost 3 bases and 1 base, there was a span of 15 bases. The chain's CDR3 is CASSHFAGTGNTEAFF. In DNA, the CDR3 is TGCGCCAGCAGCCACTTTGCGGGGACGGGGAACACTGAAGCTTTCTTT.

The rearrangement links TRBV27 to TRBJ2-6, with a weak D call TRBD1 (5 bases). The CDR3 extends over 15 amino acids. V lost 6 bases and J lost 4, with 13 bases in between. The germline V gene encodes CDR1 MNHEY and CDR2 SMNVEV (reference sequence). DNA for the CDR3: TGTGCCAGCAGCCCTGGACAAATGGGGGCCAACGTCCTGACTTTC. It translates to CASSPGQMGANVLTF.

The chain carries TRBV7-8 and TRBJ2-5, with D unresolved. Trimming removed 4 bases from V and 2 bases from J, with 8 bases in between. Germline V lookup: CDR1 SGHVS, CDR2 FQNEAQ. The CDR3 loop spans 13 amino acids. The CDR3 coding sequence is TGTGCCAGCAGCTCGGACCGGCAAGAGACCCAGTACTTC. Its translation: CASSSDRQETQYF.

The chain couples TRBV12-3 or TRBV12-4 to TRBJ2-5; D possibly corresponds to TRBD1 (6 bases). Trimming stripped 3 bases from V and 5 bases from J, with 7 bases between. The CDR3 runs 12 residues. The CDR3 spells CASSLGAETQYF. The CDR3, as DNA: TGTGCCAGCAGTTTGGGGGCGGAGACCCAGTACTTC.